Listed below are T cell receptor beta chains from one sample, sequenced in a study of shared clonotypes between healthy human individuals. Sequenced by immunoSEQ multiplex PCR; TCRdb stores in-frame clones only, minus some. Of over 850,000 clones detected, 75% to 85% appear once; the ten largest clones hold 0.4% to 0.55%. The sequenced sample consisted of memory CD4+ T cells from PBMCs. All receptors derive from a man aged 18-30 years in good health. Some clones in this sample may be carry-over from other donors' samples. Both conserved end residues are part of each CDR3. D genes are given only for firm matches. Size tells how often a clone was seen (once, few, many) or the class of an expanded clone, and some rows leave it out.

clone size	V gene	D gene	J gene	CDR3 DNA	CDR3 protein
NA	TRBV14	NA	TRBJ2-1	TGTGCCAGCAGCCAAGATTTGGTGGGAGCCCAGTTCTTC	CASSQDLVGAQFF
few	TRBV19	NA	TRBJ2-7	TGTGCCAGTAGTATAGCCGTCCTACGGGGCGAGCAGTACTTC	CASSIAVLRGEQYF
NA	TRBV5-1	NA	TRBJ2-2	TGCGCCAGCAGCTTGGTCTTAGAGAGCGGGGAGCTGTTTTTT	CASSLVLESGELFF
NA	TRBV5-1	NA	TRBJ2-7	TGCGCCAGCAGCTTTAGGGCAGATCCGTGGGAGCAGTACTTC	CASSFRADPWEQYF
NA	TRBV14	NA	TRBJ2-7	TGTGCCAGCAGTCGAAGATTGGGGGCCCCCTCGGCGGGGCCTTTATACGAGCAGTACTTC	CASSRRLGAPSAGPLYEQYF
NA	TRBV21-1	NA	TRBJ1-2	TGTGCCAGCCCCAGGGCGGAAGGCTACACCTTC	CASPRAEGYTF
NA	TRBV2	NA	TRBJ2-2	TGTGCCAGCTCGACAGTAACGGGGGAGAACACCGGGGAGCTGTTTTTT	CASSTVTGENTGELFF
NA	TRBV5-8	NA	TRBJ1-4	TGTGCCAGCAGCTCCTTGAGAGCTGGCGATGAAAAACTGTTTTTT	CASSSLRAGDEKLFF
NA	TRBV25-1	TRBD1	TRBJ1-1	TGTGCCAGCAGTGACTCCGGGACAGGGAACACTGAAGCTTTCTTT	CASSDSGTGNTEAFF
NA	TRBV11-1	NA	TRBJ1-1	TGTGCCAGCAGCTTGGTAGGGGGGAACACTGAAGCTTTCTTT	CASSLVGGNTEAFF
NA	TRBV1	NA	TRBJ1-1	TGCACCAGCAGCCAAGTTGAGGCAACCGGAAGTATAACCGAAGCTTTCTTT	CTSSQVEATGSITEAFF
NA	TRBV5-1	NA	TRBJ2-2	TGCGCCAGCAGCTTGTCCGACGGCGGGGAGCTGTTTTTT	CASSLSDGGELFF
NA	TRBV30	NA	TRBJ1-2	TGTGCCTGGAGTGTACAAGGTAGTAACTATGGCTACACCTTC	CAWSVQGSNYGYTF
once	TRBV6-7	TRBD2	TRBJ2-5	TGTGCCAGCAGTTATGGACGGGAGGGGCAAGAGACCCAGTACTTC	CASSYGREGQETQYF
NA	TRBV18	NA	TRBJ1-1	TGTGCCAGCTCACCACCGGTTCCGCCAACGCCTGAAGCTTTCTTT	CASSPPVPPTPEAFF
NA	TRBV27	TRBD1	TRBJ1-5	TGTGCCAGCAGTTTATACCCGGACAGGGGTAAGCCCCAGCATTTT	CASSLYPDRGKPQHF
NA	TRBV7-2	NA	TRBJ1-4	TGTGCCAGCAGCTTAGCAGACTCAGGTGGGGGTATTCGAGGAAAACTGTTTTTT	CASSLADSGGGIRGKLFF
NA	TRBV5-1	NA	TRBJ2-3	TGCGCCAGCAGCCCCGGACCTTATAGCACAGATACGCAGTATTTT	CASSPGPYSTDTQYF
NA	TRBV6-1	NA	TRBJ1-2	TGTGCCAGCAGTGTTTTGACAGCGAACTATGGCTACACCTTC	CASSVLTANYGYTF
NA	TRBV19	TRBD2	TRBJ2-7	TGTGCCAGTAGTGGACTAGCGGGGTCCTACGAGCAGTACTTC	CASSGLAGSYEQYF
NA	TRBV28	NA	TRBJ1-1	TGTGCCAGCAGTCCGCTGCAGGGGTTCGGGACTGAAGCTTTCTTT	CASSPLQGFGTEAFF
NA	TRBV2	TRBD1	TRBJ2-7	TGTGCCAGCAGTGTAGAGACAGGGGGCGAGCAGTACTTC	CASSVETGGEQYF
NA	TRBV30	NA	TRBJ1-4	TGTGCCTGGAGTGTGAAACCCTGGCAGGCGGCAACTAATGAAAAACTGTTTTTT	CAWSVKPWQAATNEKLFF
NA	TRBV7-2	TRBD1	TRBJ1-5	TGTGCCAGCAGCTTACAAGGGACAGGAGCAAATCAGCCCCAGCATTTT	CASSLQGTGANQPQHF
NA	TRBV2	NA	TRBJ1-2	TGTGCCAGCAGTGGTATGGGCCTGGGCTATGGCTACACCTTC	CASSGMGLGYGYTF
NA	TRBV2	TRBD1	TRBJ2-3	TGTGCCAGCAGTGTCCTGAGGGGGCAAGGCACAGATACGCAGTATTTT	CASSVLRGQGTDTQYF
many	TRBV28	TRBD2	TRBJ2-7	TGTGCCAGCAGTCCTATAACAGCGGGAGGGCCCTACGAGCAGTACTTC	CASSPITAGGPYEQYF
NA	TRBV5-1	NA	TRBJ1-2	TGCGCCAGCAGCTTGGGCCTGGGGTGGAACTATGGCTACACCTTC	CASSLGLGWNYGYTF
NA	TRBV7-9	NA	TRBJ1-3	TGTGCCTCAGGCGAGGGAAACACCATATATTTT	CASGEGNTIYF
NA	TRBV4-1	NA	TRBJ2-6	TGCGCCAGCAGCCAAGATCGGCGGAGCTCTGGGGCCAACGTCCTGACTTTC	CASSQDRRSSGANVLTF
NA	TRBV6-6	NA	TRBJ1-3	TGTGCCAGCAGTCTACAGGGCTCTGGAAACACCATATATTTT	CASSLQGSGNTIYF
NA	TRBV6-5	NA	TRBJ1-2	TGTGCCAGCAGTTACATGACTGGAGGCGGCTACACCTTC	CASSYMTGGGYTF
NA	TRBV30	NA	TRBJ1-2	TGTGCCTGGAGCGCCCGGAGTCGGCTTAACTATGGCTACACCTTC	CAWSARSRLNYGYTF
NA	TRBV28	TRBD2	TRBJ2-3	TGTGCCAGCAGTTCTAGCGGGAAGAGCACAGATACGCAGTATTTT	CASSSSGKSTDTQYF
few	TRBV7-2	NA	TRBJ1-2	TGTGCCAGCAGCTTAGGGCAGTCTTATGGCTACACCTTC	CASSLGQSYGYTF
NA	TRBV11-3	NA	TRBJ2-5	TGTGCCAGCAGCTTAGGGGTTGAGGAGACCCAGTACTTC	CASSLGVEETQYF
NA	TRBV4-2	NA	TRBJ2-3	TGTGCCAGCAGCCAAGACGGCGAGCGGACCACAGATACGCAGTATTTT	CASSQDGERTTDTQYF
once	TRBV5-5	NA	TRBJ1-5	TGTGCCAGCAGCTTGTATGCAGGGGTTTTCGATCAGCCCCAGCATTTT	CASSLYAGVFDQPQHF
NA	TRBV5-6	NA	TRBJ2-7	TGTGCCAGCAGCCCTGGACTGTCCTACGAGCAGTACTTC	CASSPGLSYEQYF
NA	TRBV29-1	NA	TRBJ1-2	TGCAGCGTTGATGGCTTTTCTGGCTACACCTTC	CSVDGFSGYTF
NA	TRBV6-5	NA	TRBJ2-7	TGTGCCAGCAGTACTGAAGTATTCGGATACGAGCAGTACTTC	CASSTEVFGYEQYF
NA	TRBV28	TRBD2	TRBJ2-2	TGTGCCAGCAGTTTATTCGGGAGGACGGTCACCGGGGAGCTGTTTTTT	CASSLFGRTVTGELFF
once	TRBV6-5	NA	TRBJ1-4	TGTGCCAGCAGTTACGGGGCTGGGGGGACGGTTGAAAAACTGTTTTTT	CASSYGAGGTVEKLFF
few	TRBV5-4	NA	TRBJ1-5	TGTGCCAGCAGCTTTTTTGGCAGCAATCAGCCCCAGCATTTT	CASSFFGSNQPQHF
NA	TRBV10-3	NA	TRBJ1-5	TGTGCCATCAGTGAGATTGGCAATCAGCCCCAGCATTTT	CAISEIGNQPQHF
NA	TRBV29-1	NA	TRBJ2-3	TGCAGCGTAGACCGCTATCCGGGCGGGGATGGCACAGATACGCAGTATTTT	CSVDRYPGGDGTDTQYF
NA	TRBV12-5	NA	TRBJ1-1	TGTGCTAGTGGTCTCACAGGGTACACTGAAGCTTTCTTT	CASGLTGYTEAFF
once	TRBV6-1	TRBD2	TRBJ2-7	TGTGCCAGCAGTGTACATCTAGCGGACCTCTACGAGCAGTACTTC	CASSVHLADLYEQYF
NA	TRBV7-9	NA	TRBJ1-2	TGTGCCAGCAGCTTAGCGTTGGGCAGCGGTGGCTACACCTTC	CASSLALGSGGYTF
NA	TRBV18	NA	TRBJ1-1	TGTGCCAGCTCACCACAGGGGCGGGACACTGAAGCTTTCTTT	CASSPQGRDTEAFF
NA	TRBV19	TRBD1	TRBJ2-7	TGTGCCAGTAGTATTGATGGGACAGGGACCTACGAGCAGTACTTC	CASSIDGTGTYEQYF
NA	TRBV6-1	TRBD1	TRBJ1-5	TGTGCCAGCAGTCCGGGACAGGGTTTCAATCAGCCCCAGCATTTT	CASSPGQGFNQPQHF